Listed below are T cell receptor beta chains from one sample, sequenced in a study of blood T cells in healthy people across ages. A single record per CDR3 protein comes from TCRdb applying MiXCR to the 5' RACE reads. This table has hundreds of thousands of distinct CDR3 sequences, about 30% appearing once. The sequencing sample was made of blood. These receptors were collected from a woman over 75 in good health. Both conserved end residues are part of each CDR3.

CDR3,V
CASSQEAGGNTDTQYF,TRBV4-2
CSVARGKGEKLFF,TRBV29-1
CASSPGVAEGEDTQYF,TRBV7-3
CASSDGTSGRPSYEQYF,TRBV5-1
CASSLVATQLNPYEQYF,TRBV7-6
CASRETGAVNEQFF,TRBV2
CASSLGTGTGVYGYTF,TRBV7-3
CASRLTGASGSNEQFF,TRBV5-1
CSARAGLAGGSGVNTQYF,TRBV20-1
CSARNPAGGPWEQYF,TRBV20-1
CASSFRGGRGDYGYTF,TRBV3-1
CASSLTSGTARSGANVLTF,TRBV7-3
CAWGRDSGANVLTF,TRBV30
CSARAVQGLQYEQYF,TRBV20-1
CSASPTSGARDTQYF,TRBV20-1
CASSRARGLSYEQYF,TRBV27
CASSYLRTSGGETQYF,TRBV6-2/TRBV6-3
CASSLMREAFF,TRBV7-2
CASTRHPSSYEQYF,TRBV6-5
CASSLYDSGSGTEAFF,TRBV13
CASSEGQGYGYTF,TRBV5-1
CASSLGTGRNTIYF,TRBV5-1
CASSFMYEQYF,TRBV6-2/TRBV6-3
CASSQAGPYGQYF,TRBV3-1
CSASQGAGYEQYF,TRBV20-1
CASTDYRETQYF,TRBV6-2/TRBV6-3
CASSAGTRGGETQYF,TRBV7-2
CASSNRQGAAAGELFF,TRBV5-1
CASSQWTVNTEAFF,TRBV7-2
CTIGWGLAGEETQYF,TRBV10-3
CASSTQGSEQFF,TRBV5-1
CASSELRRGGETQYF,TRBV2
CVSSLGPRGAGANVLTF,TRBV7-2
CASSLSTSGGYTSADTQYF,TRBV12-3/TRBV12-4
CDSSALTGFPEAFF,TRBV5-1
CAWSRDRAGNTIYF,TRBV30
CASGLVLGQPQHF,TRBV12-5